These 20 T cell receptor beta chains share one sample of origin, sequenced in a study of beta chain features in type 1 diabetes. The authors reverse transcribed all of the isolated RNA, so sequencing captured expressed TCRB transcripts. The table came from immunoSEQ multiplex PCR; TCRdb's copy has only in-frame clones and leaves some out. The repertoire consists of under 800,000 clones, with roughly a sixth occurring once and the leading ten covering under 0.095%. Specimen: naive CD4+ T cells from blood. The receptors here all came from a man younger than 30 in good health.

Only a few counts were recorded for this clone. This rearrangement joins TRBV9 to TRBJ2-1, with D maybe TRBD1 (6 bases). Germline V gene lookup returns CDR1 SGDLS and CDR2 YYNGEE. CDR3 length: 17 amino acids. Trimming left V 0 bases short and J 7 bases short, with 20 bases between. CDR3 amino acids: CASSVVSSRQGLNEQFF. CDR3 sequence (DNA): TGTGCCAGCAGCGTAGTTTCAAGTAGGCAGGGGCTGAATGAGCAGTTCTTC.

This clone has only a few counts. The chain recombines TRBV7-2 with TRBJ2-1, with 7 bases matching TRBD2. V gave up 0 bases and J gave up 6 bases; unmatched junction bases: 8. The CDR3 runs to 16 residues. Germline CDR1 and CDR2: SGHTA and FQGNSA. The CDR3: CASSLAGPGGSNEQFF. DNA of the CDR3: TGTGCCAGCAGCTTAGCTGGACCGGGGGGAAGCAATGAGCAGTTCTTC.

The chain carries TRBV7-9 and TRBJ1-2, with D uncertain. Trimming removed 2 bases from V and 8 bases from J, with 9 bases in between. The CDR3 runs 12 residues. In germline, CDR1 is SEHNR, CDR2 FQNEAQ (reference sequence). CDR3 sequence (DNA): TGTGCCAGCAGCTTACTGGGAGTAGGCTACACCTTC. This gives the protein CASSLLGVGYTF.

This clone has just one count. The junction and the germline gene differ at one end; a read error may be behind it. The chain carries TRBV7-7 and TRBJ1-4; TRBD1 aligns across 7 bases. The CDR3 extends over 12 amino acids. CDR1 is SSHAT and CDR2 is FNYEAQ in the germline V gene (reference sequence). The CDR3 coding sequence is TGTGCTAGCAGCTTAGAACAGGGGCCACTGTTTTTT. Residues: CASSLEQGPLFF.

This clone showed up just a few times. The chain couples TRBV30 to TRBJ2-7; D may be TRBD1 (6 bases). This CDR3 is 15 amino acids long. The V end lost 5 bases, the J end lost 0 bases, and 17 bases lay between the germline ends. CDR1 is GTSNPN and CDR2 is SVGIG in the germline V gene (reference sequence). CDR3 nucleotides: TGTGCCTGGGGCAGAAAAGGGGGTTCCTCCTACGAGCAGTACTTC. The encoded protein is CAWGRKGGSSYEQYF.

This clone appeared a few times. This chain uses TRBV29-1 with TRBJ1-3, with D maybe TRBD1 (6 bases). This CDR3 has 15 amino acids. The V end was cut by 0 bases, the J end by 3 bases, with 12 bases between. Germline lookup yields CDR1 SQVTM and CDR2 ANQGSEA. The CDR3 is CSVEDDRLGGNTIYF. The CDR3 nucleotides read TGCAGCGTTGAAGATGACAGGCTTGGTGGAAACACCATATATTTT.

This clone was seen a few times. The chain joins TRBV10-3 to TRBJ2-7, with D perhaps TRBD1 (6 bases). Deletions cut 4 bases from V and 5 bases from J, with 15 bases between. Germline values: CDR1 ENHRY, CDR2 SYGVKD. The CDR3 has 14 amino acids. CDR3 DNA: TGTGCCATCAGTGCGAATGGCAGGGGCCACGAGCAGTACTTC. Translating gives CAISANGRGHEQYF.

This clone was detected only a few times. The J gene is TRBJ1-4, the V gene TRBV4-2; D is ambiguous. Germline lookup yields CDR1 LGHNA and CDR2 YNFKEQ. CDR3 length: 15 residues. The germline V and J ends were trimmed by 0 bases and 7 bases, with 12 bases remaining between them. CDR3 nucleotides: TGTGCCAGCAGCCAAGACCCGGTCGGGCGTGAAAAACTGTTTTTT. This codes for CASSQDPVGREKLFF.

In this sample, this clone turned up a few times. J is TRBJ2-1 and V is TRBV6-5, with D perhaps matching TRBD1 (6 bases). Between the trimmed V and J ends, which lost 5 bases and 10 bases, there was a span of 12 bases. Looked up from germline, CDR1 is MNHEY and CDR2 is SVGAGI. This CDR3 has 12 residues. Here the CDR3 DNA reads TGTGCCAGCAGTCCCAGGGGATACGAGCAGTTCTTC. It specifies CASSPRGYEQFF.

The chain recombines TRBV11-2 with TRBJ1-4, with 9 nucleotides matching TRBD1. This CDR3 comprises 15 residues. Germline CDR1 SGHAT, CDR2 FQNNGV. Germline trimming cut 5 bases from V and 6 bases from J; bases unmatched to any gene: 7. The CDR3 DNA is TGTGCCAGCAGCGCAGTTTGGACAGGGGATGAAAAACTGTTTTTT. Residues: CASSAVWTGDEKLFF.

The genes are TRBV9 and TRBJ2-1; unclear D gene. Germline CDR1 SGDLS, CDR2 YYNGEE. V was trimmed by 4 bases and J by 7 bases, leaving 9 bases between them. CDR3 length equals 12 residues. CDR3: CASSLQQNEQFF. The CDR3 DNA reads as TGTGCCAGCAGCCTCCAACAAAATGAGCAGTTCTTC.

The J gene is TRBJ2-5, the V gene TRBV6-6; D is possibly TRBD2 (6 bases). Germline V gene sequence: CDR1 MNHNY, CDR2 SVGAGI (reference sequence). The V and J ends lost 0 bases and 5 bases respectively, with 13 bases between them. There are 15 residues in the CDR3. In DNA form, the CDR3 reads TGTGCCAGCAGTTACTCGAGGCCGGGGAGGGAGACCCAGTACTTC. This translates into CASSYSRPGRETQYF.

The chain joins TRBV7-4 to TRBJ1-1; D is possibly TRBD1 (5 bases). CDR3 length equals 19 residues. The V gene's germline CDR1 is SGHVT and CDR2 SQSDAQ. The V end was cut by 0 bases, the J end by 3 bases, with 23 bases between. The CDR3 protein is CASSLASWSVGARDTEAFF. In DNA form, the CDR3 reads TGTGCCAGCAGCTTAGCCTCGTGGTCTGTTGGGGCGCGGGACACTGAAGCTTTCTTT. Together with reference TRBV7-4 and TRBJ1-1, the CDR3 gives the full variable domain: GAGVSQSPRYKVAKRGRDVALRCDSISGHVTLYWYRQTLGQGSEVLTYSQSDAQRDKSGRPSGRFSAERPERSVSTLKIQRTEQGDSAVYLCASSLASWSVGARDTEAFFGQGTRLTVV.

J is TRBJ1-3 and V is TRBV9; the D gene is possibly TRBD1 (5 bases). CDR1 is SGDLS and CDR2 is YYNGEE in the germline V gene. V shed 0 bases and J shed 0 bases, with 7 bases lying between them. CDR3 length equals 15 residues. The CDR3 sequence: CASSVVGDSGNTIYF. The CDR3 nucleotides read TGTGCCAGCAGCGTAGTAGGGGACTCTGGAAACACCATATATTTT.

This clone occurred a few times. The V and J genes are TRBV9 and TRBJ2-7, with D possibly TRBD2 on 6 matching bases. Germline V gene lookup returns CDR1 SGDLS and CDR2 YYNGEE. V was cut by 0 bases and J by 0 bases, with 13 bases left in between. This CDR3 is built from 16 residues. CDR3 nucleotides: TGTGCCAGCAGCGTAGGCCCTAGCGTAAGCTCCTACGAGCAGTACTTC. Protein product: CASSVGPSVSSYEQYF.

This clone was observed a few times. The CDR3 DNA follows: TGCGCCAGCAGCCAAGAAGGGGGTTTCGCTGAAGCTTTCTTT. Translating it yields CASSQEGGFAEAFF. V is TRBV4-3 and J is TRBJ1-1, with D perhaps matching TRBD1 (6 bases). CDR1 is LGHNA and CDR2 is YSLEER in the germline V gene. CDR3 length: 14 amino acids. The germline V and J ends were trimmed by 0 bases and 6 bases, with 11 bases remaining between them.

The rearrangement uses TRBV15 and TRBJ1-5; possible D gene TRBD1, 5 bases. V gave up 0 bases and J gave up 4 bases, with 7 bases separating them. Germline V gene data show CDR1 as LNHNV and CDR2 as YYDKDF (reference sequence). This CDR3 has 14 amino acids. CDR3 in DNA: TGTGCCACCAGCAGAGACGGGGGAAATCAGCCCCAGCATTTT. Translation: CATSRDGGNQPQHF. Full variable domain (remainder filled in from reference TRBV15 and TRBJ1-5): DAMVIQNPRYQVTQFGKPVTLSCSQTLNHNVMYWYQQKSSQAPKLLFHYYDKDFNNEADTPDNFQSRRPNTSFCFLDIRSPGLGDTAMYLCATSRDGGNQPQHFGDGTRLSIL.

The chain uses TRBV5-6 and TRBJ2-7; 11 positions match TRBD2. Germline lookup yields CDR1 SGHDT and CDR2 YYEEEE. J gave up 3 bases and V 4 bases, and 6 bases lay outside the gene matches. The length of the CDR3 is 15 residues. In DNA form, the CDR3 reads TGTGCCAGCAGCACACCCGGGACTAGCGGCTACGAGCAGTACTTC. Its translation is CASSTPGTSGYEQYF.

The rearrangement uses TRBV7-8 and TRBJ2-3, with D tentatively TRBD2 (5 bases). Trimming pared 2 bases from V and 6 bases from J, leaving 12 bases between. This CDR3 is 14 amino acids long. Germline-derived CDR1 and CDR2 are SGHVS and FQNEAQ. CDR3 region: CASSLLSGIDTQYF. For the CDR3, the DNA is TGTGCCAGCAGCTTATTGAGCGGAATTGATACGCAGTATTTT. The full variable domain, in which reference TRBV7-8 and TRBJ2-3 provide the parts outside the CDR3, is GAGVSQSPRYKVAKRGQDVALRCDPISGHVSLFWYQQALGQGPEFLTYFQNEAQLDKSGLPSDRFFAERPEGSVSTLKIQRTQQEDSAVYLCASSLLSGIDTQYFGPGTRLTVL.

This clone was found a few times. The gene calls are TRBV18 and TRBJ1-4; no clear D. CDR1 is KGHSH and CDR2 is LQKENI in the germline V gene. There are 14 residues in the CDR3. Trimming removed 6 bases from V and 8 bases from J, with 16 bases in between. The CDR3 DNA reads TGTGCCAGCTCCGCGGGCTGGGTAGGAGAAAAACTGTTTTTT. Protein: CASSAGWVGEKLFF. Using reference TRBV18 and TRBJ1-4 for the parts outside the CDR3, the full variable domain is NAGVMQNPRHLVRRRGQEARLRCSPMKGHSHVYWYRQLPEEGLKFMVYLQKENIIDESGMPKERFSAEFPKEGPSILRIQQVVRGDSAAYFCASSAGWVGEKLFFGSGTQLSVL.